A selection of T cell receptor beta chains follows, all from one sample in a study of Graves' ophthalmopathy and Graves' hyperthyroidism. TCRdb re-called the multiplex PCR reads with MiXCR, one entry per CDR3 protein. Here the sample spans hundreds of thousands of distinct CDR3 sequences, over 20% being singletons. Sequencing was performed on peripheral blood. These receptors were obtained from a young woman with stable Graves' hyperthyroidism. Some clones in this sample may be carry-over from other donors' samples. The CDR3 runs from the conserved cysteine through the conserved F or W. Each record gives: J gene, clone size, D gene, V gene, CDR3 DNA, CDR3 protein. The D gene is left open where the match is weak. A row's size may be missing; if present it is once, few, many or a size class.

J gene: TRBJ2-2
clone size: many
D gene: -
V gene: TRBV19
CDR3 DNA: TGTGCCAGTAGTGCTGGGAACACCGGGGAGCTGTTTTTT
CDR3 protein: CASSAGNTGELFF

J gene: TRBJ1-5
clone size: many
D gene: -
V gene: TRBV27
CDR3 DNA: TGTGCCAGCAGTTTAACGTCGGGGGGCAATCAGCCCCAGCATTTT
CDR3 protein: CASSLTSGGNQPQHF

J gene: TRBJ2-5
clone size: many
D gene: TRBD2
V gene: TRBV2
CDR3 DNA: TGTGCCAGCAGTGTACTTCCTAGGGGGCTAGCGGGGGATCCACAAGAGACCCAGTACTTC
CDR3 protein: CASSVLPRGLAGDPQETQYF

J gene: TRBJ2-7
clone size: -
D gene: TRBD1
V gene: TRBV19
CDR3 DNA: TGTGCCAGTAGATACCGGGACAGGGAGTCTCTCGAGCAGTACTTC
CDR3 protein: CASRYRDRESLEQYF

J gene: TRBJ1-3
clone size: many
D gene: -
V gene: TRBV11-1
CDR3 DNA: TGTGCCAGCAGCTTAGCGCGGGGCAGGGGCTCTGGAAACACCATATATTTT
CDR3 protein: CASSLARGRGSGNTIYF

J gene: TRBJ1-1
clone size: -
D gene: -
V gene: TRBV5-1
CDR3 DNA: TGCGCCAGCAGCTTGGCTGGGGGACCCAACACTGAAGCTTTCTTT
CDR3 protein: CASSLAGGPNTEAFF

J gene: TRBJ2-5
clone size: many
D gene: -
V gene: TRBV28
CDR3 DNA: TGTGCCAGCAGCCCTTCGACCGGTCCGAAGGGCGAGGCCCAGTACTTC
CDR3 protein: CASSPSTGPKGEAQYF

J gene: TRBJ2-7
clone size: many
D gene: -
V gene: TRBV29-1
CDR3 DNA: TGCAGCGCCCAACGAGGGGGAGTCTACGAGCAGTACTTC
CDR3 protein: CSAQRGGVYEQYF

J gene: TRBJ2-7
clone size: many
D gene: TRBD2
V gene: TRBV7-2
CDR3 DNA: TGTGCCAGCAGAATTAGCGGGAGGGCCGTGACCTACGAGCAGTACTTC
CDR3 protein: CASRISGRAVTYEQYF

J gene: TRBJ2-2
clone size: once
D gene: TRBD1
V gene: TRBV4-2
CDR3 DNA: TGTGCCAGCAGCCAACCGCCCCCGGGACAGAAGAACACCGGGGAGCTGTTTTTT
CDR3 protein: CASSQPPPGQKNTGELFF

J gene: TRBJ2-2
clone size: many
D gene: -
V gene: TRBV19
CDR3 DNA: TGTGCCAGTAGCCGCTCTTTCGGACTACCTAATAACACCGGGGAGCTGTTTTTT
CDR3 protein: CASSRSFGLPNNTGELFF

J gene: TRBJ2-7
clone size: many
D gene: -
V gene: TRBV24-1
CDR3 DNA: TGTGCCACCCCTGGACGGACCTACGAGCAGTACTTC
CDR3 protein: CATPGRTYEQYF

J gene: TRBJ2-2
clone size: -
D gene: TRBD1
V gene: TRBV11-2
CDR3 DNA: TGTGCCAGCAGTTTTCCCTCCACGACAGGGGACACCGGGGAGCTGTTTTTT
CDR3 protein: CASSFPSTTGDTGELFF

J gene: TRBJ2-7
clone size: many
D gene: -
V gene: TRBV5-1
CDR3 DNA: TGCGCCAGCAGCTTGCGAATAGCGGACGTGCCAGACGAGCAGTACTTC
CDR3 protein: CASSLRIADVPDEQYF

J gene: TRBJ2-5
clone size: -
D gene: -
V gene: TRBV12-3/TRBV12-4
CDR3 DNA: TGTGCCAGCAGTTTAGCTGTCTCGGTGAAGACCCAGTACTTC
CDR3 protein: CASSLAVSVKTQYF

J gene: TRBJ2-3
clone size: -
D gene: -
V gene: TRBV12-3/TRBV12-4
CDR3 DNA: TGTGCCAGCAGTTTCGTGACTAGCACAGATACGCAGTATTTT
CDR3 protein: CASSFVTSTDTQYF

J gene: TRBJ2-7
clone size: many
D gene: -
V gene: TRBV12-3/TRBV12-4
CDR3 DNA: TGTGCCAGCAGCTCACCCAAGGACGCTAACTCCTACGAGCAGTACTTC
CDR3 protein: CASSSPKDANSYEQYF

J gene: TRBJ1-2
clone size: many
D gene: TRBD1
V gene: TRBV12-3/TRBV12-4
CDR3 DNA: TGTGCCAGCAGGTCCGGGACAGATGGTGGCTACACCTTC
CDR3 protein: CASRSGTDGGYTF

J gene: TRBJ2-7
clone size: many
D gene: -
V gene: TRBV6-1
CDR3 DNA: TGTGCCAGCTCTTCGCGGGACATAGGCTACGAGCAGTACTTC
CDR3 protein: CASSSRDIGYEQYF

J gene: TRBJ2-3
clone size: -
D gene: TRBD2
V gene: TRBV24-1
CDR3 DNA: TGTGCCACCCAAGGGACTAGTTTAGGCGATACGCAGTATTTT
CDR3 protein: CATQGTSLGDTQYF

J gene: TRBJ2-7
clone size: few
D gene: -
V gene: TRBV28
CDR3 DNA: TGTGCCAGCATCCCCCAGGGGCCCTCCTACGAGCAGTACTTC
CDR3 protein: CASIPQGPSYEQYF

J gene: TRBJ1-2
clone size: many
D gene: -
V gene: TRBV6-1
CDR3 DNA: TGTGCCAGCAGTGAGCAGGGACTCTATGGCTACACCTTC
CDR3 protein: CASSEQGLYGYTF